One and the same sample provided the 12 T cell receptor beta chains below, sequenced in a study of PD-1 blockade in classical Hodgkin lymphoma (dated by TCRdb to about 2020). Receptor amplification or capture employed the immunoSEQ multiplex PCR assay. Held by TCRdb, this immuneACCESS table contains in-frame sequences only and omits some clones. Under half of the omission traces to an unresolved V gene where checked; the cause of the rest is unknown. Across this sample there are under 110,000 clones, with around 88% seen only once. Around 7% of the sample rests with the top ten. This specimen's time point label, interpreted: cycle 2 day 1 (C2D1) of nivolumab. All trial patients had relapsed after autologous stem cell transplantation, with cohorts A, B and C differing in prior brentuximab vedotin exposure. The source was peripheral blood mononuclear cells (PBMCs), collected before the second cycle of nivolumab. Receptors originate from a human donor with classical Hodgkin lymphoma.

The chain employs TRBV19 and TRBJ1-2, with 9 bases that match TRBD1. V lost 7 bases, J lost 3 bases, and 9 bases stayed unmatched. Germline V gene sequence: CDR1 LNHDA, CDR2 SQIVND (reference sequence). The CDR3 covers 15 residues. The CDR3 bases are TGTGCCAGTACTTGGACAGGGGTTATGGACTATGGCTACACCTTC. Its translation is CASTWTGVMDYGYTF.

The chain combines TRBV13 with TRBJ1-1; no firm D call. The CDR3 has 12 residues. V lost 4 bases and J lost 4, with 7 bases in between. CDR1 and CDR2 from the germline V gene are PRHDT and FYEKMQ (reference sequence). The CDR3 nucleotides read TGTGCCAGCAGCTCAGGACTCACTGAAGCTTTCTTT. It codes for CASSSGLTEAFF.

The chain carries TRBV30 and TRBJ2-2; TRBD1 matches at 9 bases. This CDR3 spans 17 amino acids. The germline V gene has CDR1 GTSNPN and CDR2 SVGIG (reference sequence). V dropped 0 bases and J dropped 7; count of bases not matched to a gene: 12. CDR3 protein: CAWSVLSGQGSHGELFF. For the CDR3, the DNA is TGTGCCTGGAGTGTACTTTCGGGACAGGGTAGTCACGGGGAGCTGTTTTTT.

The V gene is TRBV6-1, the J gene TRBJ2-7, with TRBD1 identical over 7 bases. Trimming took 5 bases from V and 7 from J; bases not matched to a gene: 11. CDR1 MNHNS and CDR2 SASEGT come from the germline V gene. The CDR3 is 14 amino acids. Here the CDR3 DNA reads TGTGCCAGCAGTCTTAATCAGGGGGAATGGGAGCAGTACTTC. This translates into CASSLNQGEWEQYF.

V usage is TRBV2 and J usage is TRBJ2-5; 11 nucleotides align to TRBD2. The CDR3 totals 22 residues. Germline CDR1 and CDR2: SNHLY and FYNNEI. V shed 10 bases and J 4 bases; nucleotides not matched to a gene: 32. The CDR3 spells CATERERIGAILSGGATETQYF. As DNA, the CDR3 is TGTGCCACCGAAAGGGAACGAATTGGGGCTATTCTTAGCGGGGGGGCCACAGAGACCCAGTACTTC.

V usage is TRBV5-6 and J usage is TRBJ2-3, with TRBD1 matching over 11 bases. Germline V gene lookup returns CDR1 SGHDT and CDR2 YYEEEE. V lost 3 bases to trimming and J lost 3 bases; unmatched junction nucleotides: 15. The CDR3 sequence is 19 residues long. The CDR3 DNA reads TGTGCCAGCAGCTCCCTTGGGATTGCGGGGGACAGGGGGACAGATACGCAGTATTTT. Protein product: CASSSLGIAGDRGTDTQYF.

This chain uses TRBV6-4 with TRBJ1-2; the D is unclear. CDR3 size: 15 residues. V dropped 3 bases and J dropped 0 bases, with 11 bases sitting between them. Germline V gene sequence: CDR1 MRHNA, CDR2 SNTAGT. CDR3 residues: CASSEGSGANYGYTF. CDR3 DNA: TGTGCCAGCAGTGAAGGATCGGGAGCTAACTATGGCTACACCTTC.

The rearrangement links TRBV11-1 to TRBJ1-1; D ambiguous. Per germline, CDR1 SGHAT and CDR2 FQDESV (reference sequence). With 3 bases removed from V and 3 bases from J, the gap between germline ends came to 5 bases. This CDR3 region has 12 residues. The CDR3, as DNA: TGTGCCAGCAGCTTTGGAGACACTGAAGCTTTCTTT. It yields the protein CASSFGDTEAFF. The full variable domain, its missing parts supplied by reference TRBV11-1 and TRBJ1-1, is EAEVAQSPRYKITEKSQAVAFWCDPISGHATLYWYRQILGQGPELLVQFQDESVVDDSQLPKDRFSAERLKGVDSTLKIQPAELGDSAMYLCASSFGDTEAFFGQGTRLTVV.

V is TRBV29-1 and J is TRBJ2-7, with 7 bases lining up with TRBD1. The V gene end was trimmed by 7 bases and the J gene end by 0 bases; junction bases not matched to a gene: 9. CDR1 and CDR2 (germline): SQVTM, ANQGSEA. The CDR3 runs to 14 residues. CDR3 DNA: TGCAGCGCCATACAGGGGATGAGCTCCTACGAGCAGTACTTC. Amino acid sequence: CSAIQGMSSYEQYF.

This chain connects TRBV4-2 to TRBJ1-1; 8 positions match TRBD1. V lost 8 bases, J lost 6 bases, and 5 bases stayed unmatched. The CDR3 runs to 12 residues. The germline V gene has CDR1 LGHNA and CDR2 YNFKEQ. CDR3 protein: CASGDRGPEAFF. The CDR3 DNA follows: TGTGCCAGCGGCGACAGGGGTCCTGAAGCTTTCTTT.

This chain links TRBV12-5 with TRBJ2-3; D is uncertain. The CDR3 totals 11 residues. Trimming removed 7 bases from V and 2 bases from J, with 4 bases in between. The germline CDR1 and CDR2 sequences are LGHNT and FRNRAP. The CDR3 spells CASALTDTQYF. DNA of the CDR3: TGTGCTAGTGCCCTCACAGATACGCAGTATTTT.

The chain is built from TRBV7-2 and TRBJ2-3; TRBD2 aligns across 10 bases. V lost 1 base, J lost 7 bases, and 14 bases stayed unmatched. Germline loops: CDR1 SGHTA, CDR2 FQGNSA. The CDR3 runs to 18 residues. This chain's CDR3 is CASSLVASGGAEAHTQYF. DNA of the CDR3: TGTGCCAGCAGCTTAGTGGCAAGCGGGGGGGCCGAGGCCCATACGCAGTATTTT.